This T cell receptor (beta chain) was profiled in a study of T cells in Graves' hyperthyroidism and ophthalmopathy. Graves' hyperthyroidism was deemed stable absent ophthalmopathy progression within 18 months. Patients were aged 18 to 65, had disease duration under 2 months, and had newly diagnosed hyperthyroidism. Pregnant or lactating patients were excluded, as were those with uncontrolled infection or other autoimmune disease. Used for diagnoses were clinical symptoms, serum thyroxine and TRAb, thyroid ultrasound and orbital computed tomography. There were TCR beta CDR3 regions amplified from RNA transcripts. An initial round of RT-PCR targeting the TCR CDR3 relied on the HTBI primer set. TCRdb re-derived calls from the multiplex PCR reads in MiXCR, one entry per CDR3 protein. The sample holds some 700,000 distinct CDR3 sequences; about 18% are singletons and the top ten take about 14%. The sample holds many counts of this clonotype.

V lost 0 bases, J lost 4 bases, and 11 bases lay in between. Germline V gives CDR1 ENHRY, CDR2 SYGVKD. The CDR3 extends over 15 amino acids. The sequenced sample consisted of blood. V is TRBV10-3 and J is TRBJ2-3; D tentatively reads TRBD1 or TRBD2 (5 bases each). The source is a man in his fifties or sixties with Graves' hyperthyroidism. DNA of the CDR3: TGTGCCATCAGTGAGTCGTGGCAGGGACCAGATACGCAGTATTTT. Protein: CAISESWQGPDTQYF.